These 2 T cell receptor beta chains were all obtained from the same sample, sequenced in a study of cytomegalovirus exposure and HLA in healthy donors. Both 60 Vbeta primers and 13 Jbeta primers went into the PCR. Profiling relied on immunoSEQ multiplex PCR, and the TCRdb table lists in-frame clones only, not all of them. The sample has roughly 180,000 clones; roughly 79% are singletons. Sample: PBMCs. The receptor set was obtained from a man aged 50 or older in good health and CMV-seropositive.

A remark on this clone: Compared with germline, one end of the junction differs, possibly owing to a read error. V and J are TRBV7-2 and TRBJ1-2; D is undetermined. Germline V gene data show CDR1 as SGHTA and CDR2 as FQGNSA. The CDR3 is 14 residues long. The CDR3 loop reads CASSLEGEVWGYTF. The CDR3 DNA is TGCGCCAGCAGCTTAGAGGGAGAGGTCTGGGGCTACACCTTC.

Written as DNA, the CDR3 is TGCGCCAGCAGCTTGGCTCCCGGGACAGGGAACTATGGCTACACCTTC. It translates to CASSLAPGTGNYGYTF. The chain couples TRBV5-1 to TRBJ1-2, with 9 bases matching TRBD1. The CDR3 extends over 16 amino acids. The germline CDR1 and CDR2 sequences are SGHRS and YFSETQ. The junction had 5 bases not matched to a gene; V was cut back by 0 bases and J by 2 bases.